This T cell receptor (beta chain) was identified in a study of blood T cell repertoires in COVID-19. Study-level background: Both acute and convalescent COVID-19 samples were obtained from the United States, Italy and Spain. Sources were T cells, B-cell-depleted T cells, or PBMCs; the material itself was cDNA or gDNA.

Worth noting for this clone: The sample contains more than one DNA sequence encoding this CDR3.

CDR3 length: 12 residues. Germline CDR1 SGHRS, CDR2 YFSETQ. The V end lost 0 bases, the J end lost 5 bases, and 4 bases lay between the germline ends. In the study's own analysis: How many nucleated cells were present was estimated from reference gene primer amplification. Only in-frame clones appear in the TCRdb table, and some are missing; sequencing was by immunoSEQ multiplex PCR. V and J calls and clone size are given by that table; D and trimming were obtained from the DNA. The sample yields 300,000 or so clones, about 87% seen once. The chain recombines TRBV5-1 with TRBJ2-3; D unclear. The sequenced sample consisted of peripheral blood. The receptor comes from a woman between 35 and 50 years old with acute or convalescent COVID-19. In DNA, the CDR3 is TGCGCCAGCAGCTTGGACGGAGATACGCAGTATTTT. Its protein product is CASSLDGDTQYF.